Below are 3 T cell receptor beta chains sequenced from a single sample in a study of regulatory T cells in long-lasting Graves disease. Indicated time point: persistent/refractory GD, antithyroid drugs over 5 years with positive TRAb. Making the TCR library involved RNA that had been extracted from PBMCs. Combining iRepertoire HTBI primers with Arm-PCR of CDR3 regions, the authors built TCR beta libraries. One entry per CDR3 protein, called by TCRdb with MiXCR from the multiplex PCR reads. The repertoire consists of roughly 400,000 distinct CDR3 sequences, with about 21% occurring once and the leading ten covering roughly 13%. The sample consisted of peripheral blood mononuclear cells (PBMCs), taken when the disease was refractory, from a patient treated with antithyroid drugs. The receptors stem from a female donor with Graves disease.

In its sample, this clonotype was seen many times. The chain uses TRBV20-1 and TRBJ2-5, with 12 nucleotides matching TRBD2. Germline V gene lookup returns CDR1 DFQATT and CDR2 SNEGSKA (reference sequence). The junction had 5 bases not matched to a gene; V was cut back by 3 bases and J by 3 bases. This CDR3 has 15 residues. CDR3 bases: TGCAGTGCTAGGGGACTAGCGGGCTCCGAAGAGACCCAGTACTTC. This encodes CSARGLAGSEETQYF.

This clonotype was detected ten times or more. The CDR3 DNA follows: TGTGCCAGCAGTTCCGGGTTAAGGGTGAACACTGAAGCTTTCTTT. It is translated as CASSSGLRVNTEAFF. The chain employs TRBV28 and TRBJ1-1; D gene unclear. The CDR3 covers 15 residues. CDR1 and CDR2 from the germline V gene are MDHEN and SYDVKM. The V gene lost 4 bases and the J gene lost 0 bases, with 12 bases spanning the gap.

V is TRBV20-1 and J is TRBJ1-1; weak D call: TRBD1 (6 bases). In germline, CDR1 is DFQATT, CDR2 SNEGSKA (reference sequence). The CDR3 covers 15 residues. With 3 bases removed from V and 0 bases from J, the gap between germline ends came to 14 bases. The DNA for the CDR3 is TGCAGTGCTAGTGAGTGGGGGCGAGTGAACACTGAAGCTTTCTTT. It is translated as CSASEWGRVNTEAFF.